The present T cell receptor beta chain was sequenced within a study of T cell responses to AZD1222 COVID-19 vaccine. V lost 4 bases, J lost 3 bases, and 9 bases stayed unmatched. Germline V gives CDR1 SGDLS, CDR2 YYNGEE. This CDR3 comprises 16 residues. Profiling relied on immunoSEQ multiplex PCR, and the TCRdb table lists in-frame clones only, not all of them. Among 130,000 to 150,000 clones, around 89% were seen once, and the ten largest hold 2.2%. This chain links TRBV9 with TRBJ2-3; TRBD1 matches at 9 bases. This receptor was identified in an adult in good health. The sequenced sample was peripheral blood, obtained on day 0 of AZD1222 vaccination. The CDR3 spells CASSTGQGGRTDTQYF. The CDR3 nucleotides are TGTGCCAGCAGCACGGGACAGGGAGGAAGGACAGATACGCAGTATTTT. Based on the CDR3 plus reference TRBV9 and TRBJ2-3, the full variable domain is DSGVTQTPKHLITATGQRVTLRCSPRSGDLSVYWYQQSLDQGLQFLIQYYNGEERAKGNILERFSAQQFPDLHSELNLSSLELGDSALYFCASSTGQGGRTDTQYFGPGTRLTVL.